This TCR beta chain was sequenced in a study of T cell repertoires in cytomegalovirus infection. From the reads, TCRdb called clonotypes with MiXCR, one entry per CDR3 protein. The sample has about 900,000 distinct CDR3 sequences, less than 35% seen once. Concerning this clonotype: Its target is not known.

Per the germline V gene, CDR1 is WSHSY and CDR2 is SAAADI. The CDR3 loop spans 17 amino acids. V dropped 0 bases and J dropped 2 bases, with 11 bases sitting between them. This chain joins TRBV10-2 and TRBJ2-6; the D call may be TRBD1 or TRBD2 (5 bases each). The source was cultured CD8+ T cells from PBMCs, collected from culture after CMV antigen stimulation. This TCR was recovered from a human donor in good health (CMV status not recorded). Some clones in this sample may be carry-over from other donors' samples. CDR3 protein: CASSESNEGPGANVLTF. In DNA, the CDR3 is TGCGCCAGCAGTGAGTCGAATGAGGGGCCTGGGGCCAACGTCCTGACTTTC.